The 8 T cell receptor beta chains presented below share a single source sample, sequenced in a study of blood T cell repertoires in COVID-19. Sequencing was performed with immunoSEQ multiplex PCR; in TCRdb, only in-frame clones are kept and a portion is missing. The data show about 200,000 clones, approximately 84% seen once. Sample: peripheral blood. The receptors here all came from a woman of 80 years or more with acute or convalescent COVID-19.

This rearrangement joins TRBV5-1 to TRBJ2-1, with 9 bases lining up with TRBD2. Germline assignment: CDR1 SGHRS and CDR2 YFSETQ. The V segment lost 4 bases and the J segment 6 bases; nucleotides outside the gene matches: 8. This CDR3 spans 15 amino acids. Here the CDR3 reads CASSPGGGRGNEQFF. For the CDR3, the DNA is TGCGCCAGCAGCCCGGGAGGCGGGAGGGGCAATGAGCAGTTCTTC.

This chain connects TRBV19 to TRBJ1-2, with TRBD1 matching over 10 bases. Germline values: CDR1 LNHDA, CDR2 SQIVND (reference sequence). V lost 3 bases, J lost 6 bases, and 10 bases stayed unmatched. This CDR3 has 16 amino acids. The CDR3 region has the DNA TGTGCCAGTAGTATCCCGGGACAGGGGAAAAAAGATGGCTACACCTTC. It yields the protein CASSIPGQGKKDGYTF.

The chain is built from TRBV19 and TRBJ1-5, with D perhaps matching TRBD1 (5 bases). This CDR3 is built from 14 residues. Germline values: CDR1 LNHDA, CDR2 SQIVND (reference sequence). V was shortened by 7 bases and J by 5 bases, with 15 bases between the two germline ends. As DNA, the CDR3 is TGTGCCAGTATGGGTTCAGGGCCTCATCAGCCCCAGCATTTT. Its translation is CASMGSGPHQPQHF. Filled out from reference TRBV19 and TRBJ1-5, the complete variable domain reads DGGITQSPKYLFRKEGQNVTLSCEQNLNHDAMYWYRQDPGQGLRLIYYSQIVNDFQKGDIAEGYSVSREKKESFPLTVTSAQKNPTAFYLCASMGSGPHQPQHFGDGTRLSIL.

The chain links TRBV7-9 to TRBJ1-1; D call uncertain. The ends were cut back, 3 bases at V and 5 bases at J, with 22 bases in the middle. The CDR3 contains 17 residues. CDR1 and CDR2 (germline): SEHNR, FQNEAQ (reference sequence). CDR3: CASSFLTSGSVGTEAFF. For the CDR3, the DNA is TGTGCCAGCAGCTTCCTGACGTCCGGGTCAGTAGGTACTGAAGCTTTCTTT. The full variable domain, its missing parts supplied by reference TRBV7-9 and TRBJ1-1, is DTGVSQNPRHKITKRGQNVTFRCDPISEHNRLYWYRQTLGQGPEFLTYFQNEAQLEKSRLLSDRFSAERPKGSFSTLEIQRTEQGDSAMYLCASSFLTSGSVGTEAFFGQGTRLTVV.

The V and J genes are TRBV7-9 and TRBJ1-2, with D unresolved. Germline CDR1 and CDR2: SEHNR and FQNEAQ (reference sequence). There are 16 residues in the CDR3. Between the trimmed V and J ends, which lost 5 bases and 6 bases, there was a span of 22 bases. CDR3 in amino acids: CASSIGLGWETDGYTF. CDR3 DNA sequence: TGTGCCAGCAGCATCGGACTGGGTTGGGAAACGGATGGCTACACCTTC.

The gene calls are TRBV5-4 and TRBJ2-5; 9 nucleotides match TRBD2. With V trimmed by 4 bases and J by 4 bases, 5 bases remained unmatched. Germline V lookup: CDR1 SGHNT, CDR2 YYREEE (reference sequence). The CDR3 is 14 residues long. In DNA form, the CDR3 reads TGTGCCAGCAGCCCGGGACTAGCAGGAGAGACCCAGTACTTC. Residues: CASSPGLAGETQYF.

V and J are TRBV27 and TRBJ2-1; TRBD2 matches at 8 bases. This CDR3 has 15 amino acids. Germline CDR1 is MNHEY and CDR2 is SMNVEV (reference sequence). Trimming at V came to 1 base and at J to 6 bases, leaving 5 bases not matched to a gene. The CDR3 protein is CASSLWPGGGNEQFF. For the CDR3, the DNA is TGTGCCAGCAGTTTATGGCCGGGGGGGGGCAATGAGCAGTTCTTC.

The chain joins TRBV7-6 to TRBJ2-1, with a possible D match to TRBD2 (7 bases). The germline V and J ends were trimmed by 5 bases and 9 bases, with 20 bases remaining between them. The CDR3 sequence is 15 residues long. The germline CDR1 and CDR2 sequences are SGHVS and FNYEAQ. CDR3 in amino acids: CASSQGGVIRGEQFF. In nucleotides, the CDR3 is TGTGCCAGCAGCCAAGGGGGGGTGATCCGGGGTGAGCAGTTCTTC.